The 21 T cell receptor beta chains reported below all come from one sample, sequenced in a study of blood T cell repertoires in COVID-19. The repertoire was sequenced with immunoSEQ multiplex PCR; TCRdb's copy has only in-frame clones and lacks some. The table has about 120,000 clones, nearly 90% seen once. The specimen sequenced was peripheral blood. These receptors all come from a woman older than 75 with acute or convalescent COVID-19.

The CDR3 reads CASSQSTGELFF. The CDR3 DNA is TGCGCCAGCAGCCAATCCACCGGGGAGCTGTTTTTT. The chain links TRBV5-1 to TRBJ2-2; D not certain. V gave up 4 bases and J gave up 4 bases, with 5 bases separating them. The CDR3 spans 12 residues. CDR1 and CDR2 (germline): SGHRS, YFSETQ.

This clone was seen a single time. The chain recombines TRBV5-4 with TRBJ2-7; 9 bases line up with TRBD1. Germline CDR1 is SGHNT and CDR2 is YYREEE (reference sequence). CDR3 length: 15 residues. V shed 4 bases and J 3 bases; nucleotides not matched to a gene: 8. CDR3 residues: CASSGTYRGLYEQYF. For the CDR3, the DNA is TGTGCCAGCAGCGGGACCTACAGGGGGCTCTACGAGCAGTACTTC.

This clone was seen a few times. The V gene is TRBV2, the J gene TRBJ1-2; D remains ambiguous. V lost 6 bases and J lost 0, with 8 bases in between. The CDR3 runs to 13 residues. Germline assignment: CDR1 SNHLY and CDR2 FYNNEI. CDR3 in amino acids: CASRGPSNYGYTF. In DNA form, the CDR3 reads TGTGCCAGCAGGGGCCCCTCTAACTATGGCTACACCTTC.

This rearrangement joins TRBV5-1 to TRBJ1-1, with D maybe TRBD1 (5 bases). V was clipped by 3 bases and J by 1 base, with 10 bases between them. Germline CDR1 reads SGHRS; CDR2 reads YFSETQ. The CDR3 is made up of 14 amino acids. CDR3 coding DNA: TGCGCCAGCAGCTCAAGCAGGGAGAACACTGAAGCTTTCTTT. This gives the protein CASSSSRENTEAFF.

V gene TRBV11-2 combines with J gene TRBJ1-2; D is ambiguous. This CDR3 comprises 15 residues. Trimming removed 0 bases from V and 8 bases from J, with 16 bases in between. Germline lookup yields CDR1 SGHAT and CDR2 FQNNGV. CDR3 coding DNA: TGTGCCAGCAGCTTAGATCGCTCCCTGGGTAGCGGCTACACCTTC. It encodes CASSLDRSLGSGYTF.

The rearrangement joins TRBV6-6 to TRBJ2-4; 7 bases are shared with TRBD1. This CDR3 has 16 amino acids. V gave up 0 bases and J gave up 4 bases; unmatched junction bases: 6. Germline values: CDR1 MNHNY, CDR2 SVGAGI (reference sequence). CDR3 protein: CASSYSLRDSKNIQYF. Written as DNA, the CDR3 is TGTGCCAGCAGTTACTCGCTCCGGGACAGTAAAAACATTCAGTACTTC.

V is TRBV19 and J is TRBJ2-7, with TRBD2 matching 7 bases. This CDR3 has 14 amino acids. V shed 6 bases, J shed 5 bases, and the junction held 10 bases outside the gene matches. Germline V gene data show CDR1 as LNHDA and CDR2 as SQIVND (reference sequence). The CDR3 DNA reads as TGTGCCAGTAGGACTCCCGGGGGGTCCGACGAGCAGTACTTC. It codes for CASRTPGGSDEQYF.

The V call is TRBV15, the J call TRBJ1-1; no definite D call. Germline V gene sequence: CDR1 LNHNV, CDR2 YYDKDF (reference sequence). The ends were cut back, 3 bases at V and 0 bases at J, with 11 bases in the middle. The CDR3 runs 15 residues. Here the CDR3 DNA reads TGTGCCACCAGCAGTCGCAGCGTTATGAACACTGAAGCTTTCTTT. It codes for CATSSRSVMNTEAFF.

The count of this clone is one. The gene calls are TRBV3-1 (or the pseudogene TRBV3-2) and TRBJ1-3, with a possible D match to TRBD1 (5 bases). Trimming shortened V by 4 bases and J by 4 bases, and 11 bases separated the two germline ends. Germline V CDR1 and CDR2: LGHDT, YNNKEL (reference sequence). This CDR3 is built from 14 residues. CDR3 in amino acids: CASSPRVRGNTIYF. In DNA, the CDR3 is TGTGCCAGCAGCCCCAGGGTCCGCGGAAACACCATATATTTT.

This chain joins TRBV2 and TRBJ1-2; a possible D gene is TRBD1 (5 bases). Trimming took 4 bases from V and 3 from J, leaving 9 bases between them. This CDR3 has 13 residues. Germline CDR1 is SNHLY and CDR2 is FYNNEI. CDR3 sequence: CASSGGRDYGYTF. The CDR3, as DNA: TGTGCCAGCAGTGGGGGGAGGGACTATGGCTACACCTTC.

The CDR3 here is CASSTTGESYNEQFF. CDR3 in DNA: TGCGCCAGCAGCACCACAGGGGAATCCTACAATGAGCAGTTCTTC. The chain is built from TRBV5-1 and TRBJ2-1; 7 nucleotides line up with TRBD1. This CDR3 has 15 amino acids. Trimming at V came to 4 bases and at J to 1 base, leaving 5 bases not matched to a gene. CDR1 is SGHRS, CDR2 YFSETQ, per germline.

J is TRBJ1-1 and V is TRBV3-1 (or the pseudogene TRBV3-2); D is ambiguous. The CDR3 sequence is 13 residues long. Trimming took off 0 bases at V and 5 bases at J, with 7 bases between the two ends. The germline CDR1 and CDR2 sequences are LGHDT and YNNKEL (reference sequence). The CDR3 here is CASSQDTRTEAFF. In nucleotides, the CDR3 is TGTGCCAGCAGCCAAGATACAAGAACTGAAGCTTTCTTT.

This clone occurred a few times. J is TRBJ2-3 and V is TRBV5-1; D is undetermined. Germline CDR1 and CDR2: SGHRS and YFSETQ. The V end lost 0 bases, the J end lost 1 base, and 6 bases lay between the germline ends. The CDR3 is made up of 14 amino acids. Written as DNA, the CDR3 is TGCGCCAGCAGCTTGGGACTCGGCACAGATACGCAGTATTTT. Protein: CASSLGLGTDTQYF.

The genes are TRBV7-2 and TRBJ1-1, with D perhaps TRBD1 (5 bases). Trimming shortened V by 3 bases and J by 2 bases, and 13 bases separated the two germline ends. The CDR3 loop spans 15 amino acids. Germline CDR1 reads SGHTA; CDR2 reads FQGNSA. CDR3 loop: CASSFRALANTEAFF. The CDR3 bases are TGTGCCAGCAGCTTCAGGGCCTTGGCAAACACTGAAGCTTTCTTT.

This sequence joins TRBV4-1 and TRBJ2-1; 10 positions match TRBD2. Germline CDR1 is MGHRA and CDR2 is YSYEKL. The CDR3 is made up of 16 amino acids. V lost 5 bases, J lost 8 bases, and 12 bases stayed unmatched. CDR3 in amino acids: CASSGGASGSIHEQFF. Here the CDR3 DNA reads TGCGCCAGCAGCGGAGGCGCTAGCGGGAGTATCCATGAGCAGTTCTTC.

V and J are TRBV3-1 (or the pseudogene TRBV3-2) and TRBJ1-2; weak D call: TRBD1 (5 bases). The CDR3 has 13 amino acids. Trimming took 6 bases from V and 4 from J, leaving 12 bases between them. Germline V gene lookup returns CDR1 LGHDT and CDR2 YNNKEL (reference sequence). CDR3 coding DNA: TGTGCCAGCAGAGCGGGGGGGGGCTATGGCTACACCTTC. It yields the protein CASRAGGGYGYTF.

The J gene is TRBJ2-3, the V gene TRBV7-2, with 7 nucleotides matching TRBD2. The CDR3 totals 16 residues. The V gene end was trimmed by 1 base and the J gene end by 3 bases; junction bases not matched to a gene: 7. From germline, CDR1 is SGHTA and CDR2 FQGNSA. The DNA of the CDR3 is TGTGCCAGCAGCTTAGGGCGGGGGAGTCCGACAGATACGCAGTATTTT. Protein sequence: CASSLGRGSPTDTQYF.

The chain is built from TRBV6-2 or TRBV6-3 and TRBJ1-5; D gene uncertain. In germline, CDR1 is MNHEY, CDR2 SVGEGT. This CDR3 is 14 amino acids long. V was cut by 2 bases and J by 4 bases, with 9 bases left in between. CDR3 loop: CASSYLASNQPQHF. DNA for the CDR3: TGTGCCAGCAGTTACCTGGCTTCAAATCAGCCCCAGCATTTT.

This clone has more than one count but fewer than ten. V usage is TRBV7-2 and J usage is TRBJ2-7; D is possibly TRBD1 (5 bases). Per the germline V gene, CDR1 is SGHTA and CDR2 is FQGNSA. The CDR3 runs 14 residues. V lost 1 base to trimming and J lost 6 bases, with 13 bases between them. The CDR3 DNA reads as TGTGCCAGCAGCTTAGTAGGGGCGCGAGGCGAGCAGTACTTC. This codes for CASSLVGARGEQYF.

V is TRBV19 and J is TRBJ2-2; D remains ambiguous. The V end lost 5 bases, the J end lost 3 bases, and 13 bases lay between the germline ends. Germline loops: CDR1 LNHDA, CDR2 SQIVND (reference sequence). There are 15 residues in the CDR3. CDR3 sequence (DNA): TGTGCCAGTAGTTGGTGGCAGGTGGACACCGGGGAGCTGTTTTTT. Amino acids: CASSWWQVDTGELFF.

This chain connects TRBV18 to TRBJ2-3; no clear D. Germline CDR1 is KGHSH and CDR2 is LQKENI. Trimming left V 1 base short and J 6 bases short, with 17 bases between. The CDR3 contains 16 residues. The chain's CDR3 is CASSPRPNLQADTQYF. The CDR3 nucleotides read TGTGCCAGCTCACCACGCCCCAATCTGCAGGCGGATACGCAGTATTTT.